Shown below are 16 T cell receptor beta chains from a single sample sequenced in a study of beta chain features in type 1 diabetes. General study findings and limits: Moderate yet significant TCRB CDR3 shortening was seen in Type 1 diabetes patients in all four CD4+ subsets.

For these receptors, no antigen is known. The sequenced template was cDNA made from the entire isolated RNA. Sequencing was performed with immunoSEQ multiplex PCR; in TCRdb, only in-frame clones are kept and a portion is missing. Among about 660,000 clones, more than 13% were seen once, and the ten largest hold 0.04%. The sequencing sample was made of naive CD4+ T cells from blood. The receptors stem from a man between 18 and 35 years old with type 1 diabetes.

This clone was recorded a few times. The CDR3 nucleotides read TGTGCCAGCAGCCAAGGACAGGGCGGGGAGACCCAGTACTTC. Its translation: CASSQGQGGETQYF. This chain links TRBV5-5 with TRBJ2-5; TRBD1 matches 8 bases. Germline lookup yields CDR1 SGHKS and CDR2 YYEKEE (reference sequence). With 4 bases clipped from V and 5 bases from J, the junction kept 7 bases outside the gene matches. This CDR3 has 14 amino acids.

This clone was counted only a few times. The chain joins TRBV4-3 to TRBJ1-5; D remains unclear. Germline loops: CDR1 LGHNA, CDR2 YSLEER. Trimming cost V 0 bases and J 1 base, with 4 bases left between them. This CDR3 spans 14 amino acids. In nucleotides, the CDR3 is TGCGCCAGCAGCCAAGAAAACAGCAATCAGCCCCAGCATTTT. Its protein product is CASSQENSNQPQHF.

This chain connects TRBV6-5 to TRBJ1-1, with 11 bases fitting TRBD1. V trimming: 0 bases; J trimming: 4 bases; junction bases outside the gene matches: 1. The CDR3 extends over 15 amino acids. CDR1 is MNHEY and CDR2 is SVGAGI in the germline V gene. Here the CDR3 DNA reads TGTGCCAGCAGTTACTCGGGGACAGGGGGCACTGAAGCTTTCTTT. It specifies CASSYSGTGGTEAFF.

CDR3 sequence: CASSLEVGQNQPQHF. The DNA of the CDR3 is TGTGCCAGCAGCTTAGAAGTGGGGCAGAATCAGCCCCAGCATTTT. The chain carries TRBV7-2 and TRBJ1-5; possible D gene TRBD1, 5 bases. The germline V gene encodes CDR1 SGHTA and CDR2 FQGNSA. This CDR3 has 15 amino acids. The V end lost 1 base, the J end lost 4 bases, and 11 bases lay between the germline ends.

The V and J genes are TRBV28 and TRBJ1-4; TRBD1 matches 7 bases. Looked up from germline, CDR1 is MDHEN and CDR2 is SYDVKM. This CDR3 comprises 15 residues. V trimming: 6 bases; J trimming: 6 bases; junction bases outside the gene matches: 10. CDR3 loop: CASRAEGARYEKLFF. CDR3 nucleotides: TGTGCCAGCAGGGCCGAGGGGGCGCGGTATGAAAAACTGTTTTTT.

The chain carries TRBV6-6 and TRBJ1-5; no reliable D call. CDR1 is MNHNY and CDR2 is SVGAGI in the germline V gene (reference sequence). This CDR3 region has 14 residues. V was trimmed by 6 bases and J by 11 bases, leaving 20 bases between them. The CDR3 DNA reads TGTGCCAGCAGGATCGACGGAGGCGGAAGGGCCCAGCATTTT. Residues: CASRIDGGGRAQHF.

This clone appeared a few times. This sequence joins TRBV7-8 and TRBJ1-3; D gene ambiguous. Trimming left V 2 bases short and J 2 bases short, with 7 bases between. Germline V gene lookup returns CDR1 SGHVS and CDR2 FQNEAQ. The CDR3 consists of 14 residues. The CDR3 nucleotides are TGTGCCAGCAGCTTACTTGAGACTGGAAACACCATATATTTT. Translated, it gives CASSLLETGNTIYF. Drawing the rest from reference TRBV7-8 and TRBJ1-3, the complete variable domain is GAGVSQSPRYKVAKRGQDVALRCDPISGHVSLFWYQQALGQGPEFLTYFQNEAQLDKSGLPSDRFFAERPEGSVSTLKIQRTQQEDSAVYLCASSLLETGNTIYFGEGSWLTVV.

The chain uses TRBV5-4 and TRBJ1-4; 10 nucleotides agree with TRBD1. With 4 bases clipped from V and 6 bases from J, the junction kept 3 bases outside the gene matches. Germline V gene lookup returns CDR1 SGHNT and CDR2 YYREEE (reference sequence). The CDR3 contains 14 residues. The DNA for the CDR3 is TGTGCCAGCAGCCCGGACAGGGGGGATGAAAAACTGTTTTTT. Protein sequence: CASSPDRGDEKLFF.

J is TRBJ2-2 and V is TRBV29-1; D is possibly TRBD2 (6 bases). This CDR3 region has 14 residues. Germline V gene lookup returns CDR1 SQVTM and CDR2 ANQGSEA. The V gene lost 6 bases and the J gene lost 1 base, with 12 bases spanning the gap. In DNA form, the CDR3 reads TGCAGCGTAGGGGACTCTAAGAACACCGGGGAGCTGTTTTTT. It encodes CSVGDSKNTGELFF.

This clone was counted between two and nine times. The CDR3 DNA is TGTGCCAGCAGCCAGCGGGGGCCTGAAGCTTTCTTT. Its protein is CASSQRGPEAFF. V usage is TRBV7-9 and J usage is TRBJ1-1, with TRBD1 as a possible D gene (6 bases). The CDR3 length is 12 residues. Trimming removed 5 bases at V and 6 bases at J, with 10 bases between. Germline V CDR1 and CDR2: SEHNR, FQNEAQ (reference sequence).

The V and J genes are TRBV5-1 and TRBJ2-1, with TRBD2 identical over 10 bases. V dropped 2 bases and J dropped 7; count of bases not matched to a gene: 6. The CDR3 is made up of 15 amino acids. Germline CDR1 SGHRS, CDR2 YFSETQ. CDR3 in amino acids: CASSFSLAGANEQFF. In DNA form, the CDR3 reads TGCGCCAGCAGCTTCTCGCTAGCGGGAGCGAATGAGCAGTTCTTC.

The chain links TRBV10-3 to TRBJ2-3, with a possible D match to TRBD2 (5 bases). Germline V lookup: CDR1 ENHRY, CDR2 SYGVKD. The CDR3 is 15 residues long. Trimming cost V 0 bases and J 4 bases, with 11 bases left between them. This CDR3 reads CAISESIKEADTQYF. CDR3 nucleotide sequence: TGTGCCATCAGTGAGTCAATTAAGGAGGCAGATACGCAGTATTTT.

This clone occurred a few times. The rearrangement uses TRBV30 and TRBJ2-1; 8 bases map to TRBD1. There are 15 residues in the CDR3. The V segment lost 3 bases and the J segment 4 bases; nucleotides outside the gene matches: 8. The germline V gene encodes CDR1 GTSNPN and CDR2 SVGIG (reference sequence). CDR3 region: CAWRWQGANYNEQFF. The CDR3 nucleotides are TGTGCCTGGAGATGGCAGGGGGCCAATTACAATGAGCAGTTCTTC.

This clone was found a few times. In the same sample, other DNA sequences code for this CDR3. The rearrangement joins TRBV18 to TRBJ2-7; TRBD2 aligns across 10 bases. V lost 3 bases, J lost 1 base, and 3 bases stayed unmatched. The CDR3 has 15 residues. Germline assignment: CDR1 KGHSH and CDR2 LQKENI. CDR3 bases: TGTGCCAGCTCACCCTCTAGCGGGAGTTCCTACGAGCAGTACTTC. Amino acid sequence: CASSPSSGSSYEQYF.

This rearrangement joins TRBV25-1 to TRBJ1-5, with 8 bases matching TRBD1. Germline trimming cut 4 bases from V and 5 bases from J; bases unmatched to any gene: 4. Per the germline V gene, CDR1 is MGHDK and CDR2 is SYGVNS. This CDR3 region has 14 residues. The DNA for the CDR3 is TGTGCCAGCAGTGTGACAGGGGTAGATCAGCCCCAGCATTTT. It translates to CASSVTGVDQPQHF.

The chain carries TRBV5-1 and TRBJ2-3; TRBD2 might be the D (6 bases). Per the germline V gene, CDR1 is SGHRS and CDR2 is YFSETQ. The germline V and J ends were trimmed by 0 bases and 2 bases, with 13 bases remaining between them. The CDR3 spans 16 residues. This CDR3 reads CASSLGSGWDTDTQYF. Written as DNA, the CDR3 is TGCGCCAGCAGCTTGGGGAGCGGGTGGGACACAGATACGCAGTATTTT.